Below, 30 T cell receptor beta chains from the same sample are listed, as sequenced in a study of human T cells and chemical hapten exposure. TCRdb reprocessed the RACE reads via MiXCR and lists one record per CDR3 protein. The sample gives tens of thousands of distinct CDR3 sequences, over 9.5% of which show up once; approximately 6.3% is in the top ten. This sample's time point: pre-sensitization, week 0. The treatment was: therapeutic diphenylcyclopropenone sensitization with weekly scalp DPC. The sample was whole blood, taken in connection with sensitization to the hapten diphenylcyclopropenone (DPC). The receptors derive from a man in his thirties or forties with alopecia areata. Some clones in this sample may be carry-over from other donors' samples.

This clonotype was seen at least ten times. CDR3 in amino acids: CASSGQGLRSSPLHF. The CDR3 DNA reads TGTGCCAGCAGTGGTCAGGGTCTTCGGAGTTCACCCCTCCACTTT. This chain connects TRBV2 to TRBJ1-6, with D possibly being TRBD1 (5 bases). Germline V gene sequence: CDR1 SNHLY, CDR2 FYNNEI. With 4 bases removed from V and 9 bases from J, the gap between germline ends came to 16 bases. This CDR3 contains 15 residues.

This clonotype was counted many times. The junction departs from germline at one end; a sequencing error may be responsible. The genes are TRBV11-2 and TRBJ2-4; D remains ambiguous. CDR1 SGHAT and CDR2 FQNNGV come from the germline V gene. The CDR3 covers 14 residues. Written as DNA, the CDR3 is TGTGCCAGCAGCCCCCCCGCAGCCAGAAACATTCAGTACTTC. Protein sequence: CASSPPAARNIQYF.

The J gene is TRBJ1-1, the V gene TRBV4-1; D perhaps matches TRBD1 (5 bases). The CDR3 has 11 residues. Between the trimmed V and J ends, which lost 3 bases and 13 bases, there was a span of 12 bases. Germline V CDR1 and CDR2: MGHRA, YSYEKL. CDR3 region: CASSQGREGFF. The CDR3 DNA is TGCGCCAGCAGCCAGGGCAGGGAGGGTTTCTTT.

The CDR3 loop reads CSAGGPDEQFF. CDR3 in DNA: TGCAGCGCCGGGGGGCCGGATGAGCAGTTCTTC. The rearrangement joins TRBV29-1 to TRBJ2-1; TRBD2 might be the D (7 bases). V was clipped by 7 bases and J by 8 bases, with 12 bases between them. The germline CDR1 and CDR2 sequences are SQVTM and ANQGSEA. This CDR3 is 11 amino acids long.

This clonotype was counted many times. V and J are TRBV7-9 and TRBJ2-3; 12 bases are a match to TRBD2. CDR3 length equals 18 residues. Germline V gene sequence: CDR1 SEHNR, CDR2 FQNEAQ (reference sequence). Trimming cost V 1 base and J 7 bases; bases outside gene matches: 12. The CDR3 is CASSLGTSGVSGGNTQYF. In DNA, the CDR3 is TGTGCCAGCAGCTTAGGGACTAGCGGGGTCTCCGGCGGGAATACGCAGTATTTT. Filled out from reference TRBV7-9 and TRBJ2-3, the complete variable domain reads DTGVSQNPRHKITKRGQNVTFRCDPISEHNRLYWYRQTLGQGPEFLTYFQNEAQLEKSRLLSDRFSAERPKGSFSTLEIQRTEQGDSAMYLCASSLGTSGVSGGNTQYFGPGTRLTVL.

In its sample, this clonotype was seen many times. V is TRBV3-1 and J is TRBJ1-2, with D unresolved. This CDR3 contains 11 residues. V shed 2 bases and J shed 10 bases, with 8 bases lying between them. Germline V gene sequence: CDR1 LGHDT, CDR2 YNNKEL (reference sequence). The CDR3 DNA reads as TGTGCCAGCAGCCAACAGCGGTCCTACACCTTC. Translating gives CASSQQRSYTF.

This clonotype was seen ten or more times. The chain carries TRBV11-3 and TRBJ2-2; 8 positions match TRBD2. In germline, CDR1 is SGHNT, CDR2 YENEEA. The CDR3 has 16 residues. V lost 5 bases and J lost 5; bases outside the gene matches: 10. In DNA form, the CDR3 reads TGTGCCAGCAGCCCGACGACCGGGAGGGGGACCGGGGAGCTGTTTTTT. Translating gives CASSPTTGRGTGELFF.

The table lists this clonotype with many counts. The chain carries TRBV7-3 and TRBJ2-2; D is unclear. V was clipped by 5 bases and J by 2 bases, with 3 bases between them. The CDR3 spans 12 residues. Looked up from germline, CDR1 is SGHTA and CDR2 is FQGTGA. The CDR3 DNA reads TGTGCCAGCAGCGATAACACCGGGGAGCTGTTTTTT. Its protein product is CASSDNTGELFF.

This clonotype has a count of ten or more. The gene calls are TRBV18 and TRBJ2-7, with TRBD2 matching over 8 bases. Germline loops: CDR1 KGHSH, CDR2 LQKENI. CDR3 length: 18 residues. The J segment lost 5 bases and the V segment lost 3 bases, leaving 18 bases of the junction unmatched. CDR3 bases: TGTGCCAGCTCACCCGGTGTGTTGGCGGGAGGTTTTCGTCACGAGCAGTACGTC. Residues: CASSPGVLAGGFRHEQYV.

Many counts were recorded for this clonotype. V is TRBV29-1 and J is TRBJ2-3, with 13 positions matching TRBD2. Trimming removed 4 bases from V and 7 bases from J; junction bases left unmatched: 5. Germline V gene sequence: CDR1 SQVTM, CDR2 ANQGSEA. The CDR3 has 14 residues. Written as DNA, the CDR3 is TGCAGCGTTGTCGGGACTAGCGGGATATATACGCAGTATTTT. Its translation: CSVVGTSGIYTQYF.

This clonotype came up a few times. The genes are TRBV6-2 or TRBV6-3 and TRBJ2-1; 13 bases align to TRBD2. The CDR3 is 17 residues long. The germline CDR1 and CDR2 sequences are MNHEY and SVGEGT. Trimming took 5 bases from V and 9 from J; bases not matched to a gene: 13. CDR3 in DNA: TGTGCCAGCAGTAACGCTCGGACTAGCGGGAGTTTGGGTGAGCAGTTCTTC. It yields the protein CASSNARTSGSLGEQFF.

This clonotype was detected a few times. The chain combines TRBV9 with TRBJ1-2, with 8 bases matching TRBD1. The ends lost 3 bases at V and 1 base at J; junction bases unmatched: 11. The CDR3 runs 17 residues. CDR1 and CDR2 from the germline V gene are SGDLS and YYNGEE. The CDR3 here is CASSGNPGQVDNYGYTF. The CDR3 DNA reads TGTGCCAGCAGCGGAAACCCGGGACAGGTGGATAACTATGGCTACACCTTC.

This clonotype was seen a handful of times. The V call is TRBV5-1, the J call TRBJ2-1, with a tentative D call TRBD1 (6 bases). The CDR3 totals 17 residues. Germline V gene data show CDR1 as SGHRS and CDR2 as YFSETQ. Trimming pared 2 bases from V and 0 bases from J, leaving 15 bases between. The DNA of the CDR3 is TGCGCCAGCAGCTTCGCAGGGGTCGTGAACTCCTACAATGAGCAGTTCTTC. Translated, it gives CASSFAGVVNSYNEQFF.

The table lists this clonotype with a few counts. One end of the junction does not line up with germline, which may come from a read error. The chain joins TRBV6-6 to TRBJ1-5; TRBD1 matches 8 bases. Germline V gene data show CDR1 as MNHNY and CDR2 as SVGAGI (reference sequence). The CDR3 contains 14 residues. The CDR3 loop reads CASSHSGGGQPQHF. CDR3 nucleotides: TGTGCCAGCAGTCACTCAGGGGGCGGTCAGCCCCAGCATTTT.

This clonotype was detected ten times or more. The chain recombines TRBV7-6 with TRBJ2-5, with D hard to call. With 0 bases removed from V and 1 base from J, the gap between germline ends came to 6 bases. Germline CDR1 reads SGHVS; CDR2 reads FNYEAQ. The CDR3 has 14 residues. CDR3 amino acids: CASSLAASQETQYF. The CDR3 coding sequence is TGTGCCAGCAGCTTAGCGGCCAGCCAAGAGACCCAGTACTTC.

In its sample, this clonotype was seen a few times. The rearrangement joins TRBV19 to TRBJ2-1; D might be TRBD2 (6 bases). CDR1 and CDR2 from the germline V gene are LNHDA and SQIVND (reference sequence). Trimming removed 4 bases at V and 4 bases at J, with 11 bases between. The CDR3 sequence is 14 residues long. CDR3 coding DNA: TGTGCCAGTAGTACAGAGACTAGGTACAATGAGCAGTTCTTC. This encodes CASSTETRYNEQFF.

The CDR3 sequence is CASSLGQGAGAFF. For the CDR3, the DNA is TGTGCCAGCAGCCTAGGACAGGGGGCAGGGGCTTTCTTT. The chain is built from TRBV3-1 and TRBJ1-1, with 11 bases identical to TRBD1. The CDR3 totals 13 residues. The V gene end was trimmed by 4 bases and the J gene end by 11 bases; junction bases not matched to a gene: 6. CDR1 and CDR2 (germline): LGHDT, YNNKEL (reference sequence).

On this clonotype itself: A much larger clone lies one base from this, so it may be a read error. The chain is built from TRBV12-3 or TRBV12-4 and TRBJ2-1; D is uncertain. V lost 7 bases and J 6 bases, leaving 13 bases between the germline ends. The CDR3 length is 13 residues. The CDR3 nucleotides are TGTGCCAGCACCCTAACCGGTTCCAATGAGCAGTTCTTC. It translates to CASTLTGSNEQFF.

V usage is TRBV12-2 and J usage is TRBJ2-3; the table gives TRBD2 as D, unverified against the DNA. TRBV12-2 is reported as a pseudogene. CDR3 length equals 19 residues. CDR3 nucleotide sequence: TGTGCAAGTCGCTTTGTCTTAGGGGGGGCTAGCGGGAGGACAGATACGCAGTATTTT. This encodes CASRFVLGGASGRTDTQYF.

The chain carries TRBV11-3 and TRBJ2-4; D is possibly TRBD1 (6 bases). CDR3 size: 14 residues. Germline CDR1 reads SGHNT; CDR2 reads YENEEA. With 1 base removed from V and 4 bases from J, the gap between germline ends came to 8 bases. The CDR3 loop reads CASSLGQAKNIQYF. The CDR3, as DNA: TGTGCCAGCAGCTTAGGACAGGCAAAAAACATTCAGTACTTC.

This clonotype came up many times. The chain couples TRBV7-9 to TRBJ1-5; 10 nucleotides match TRBD1. The germline gives CDR1 SEHNR, CDR2 FQNEAQ (reference sequence). The CDR3 has 16 amino acids. With 5 bases clipped from V and 0 bases from J, the junction kept 4 bases outside the gene matches. The CDR3 DNA sequence: TGTGCCAGCAGCGAAGGACAGGGGGATAGCAATCAGCCCCAGCATTTT. Its translation is CASSEGQGDSNQPQHF. Complete variable domain (other parts from reference TRBV7-9 and TRBJ1-5): DTGVSQNPRHKITKRGQNVTFRCDPISEHNRLYWYRQTLGQGPEFLTYFQNEAQLEKSRLLSDRFSAERPKGSFSTLEIQRTEQGDSAMYLCASSEGQGDSNQPQHFGDGTRLSIL.

This clonotype has a count of ten or more. The chain uses TRBV7-2 and TRBJ2-3; D may be TRBD2 (5 bases). Per the germline V gene, CDR1 is SGHTA and CDR2 is FQGNSA. This CDR3 region has 17 residues. The V gene lost 5 bases and the J gene lost 0 bases, with 18 bases spanning the gap. The CDR3 here is CASSTRLTRSSTDTQYF. The CDR3 DNA reads as TGTGCCAGCAGCACTAGACTGACTCGATCTAGCACAGATACGCAGTATTTT.

This clonotype was picked up many times. The chain uses TRBV9 and TRBJ2-2; TRBD2 is a possible D gene (6 bases). The CDR3 runs 15 residues. Per the germline V gene, CDR1 is SGDLS and CDR2 is YYNGEE. V lost 4 bases and J 2 bases, leaving 12 bases between the germline ends. CDR3 in DNA: TGTGCCAGCAGCCCCTGGGGGGACAACACCGGGGAGCTGTTTTTT. Amino acids: CASSPWGDNTGELFF.

Many counts were recorded for this clonotype. The chain links TRBV12-3 or TRBV12-4 to TRBJ1-5, with D uncertain. Deletions cut 3 bases from V and 0 bases from J, with 9 bases between. The CDR3 extends over 15 amino acids. The CDR3 loop reads CASSLSRYSNQPQHF. DNA for the CDR3: TGTGCCAGCAGTTTGAGCCGTTATAGCAATCAGCCCCAGCATTTT.

This clonotype was observed many times. The J gene is TRBJ2-1, the V gene TRBV7-8; tentatively, D is TRBD2 (6 bases). CDR3 length: 14 residues. The V end lost 2 bases, the J end lost 4 bases, and 9 bases lay between the germline ends. Per germline, CDR1 SGHVS and CDR2 FQNEAQ. CDR3 amino acids: CASSLSGGYNEQFF. The CDR3 nucleotides are TGTGCCAGCAGCTTATCCGGGGGTTACAATGAGCAGTTCTTC.

This clonotype appeared many times. The chain employs TRBV14 and TRBJ2-3; 7 positions match TRBD2. Germline loops: CDR1 SGHDN, CDR2 FVKESK. V shed 5 bases, J shed 7 bases, and the junction held 3 bases outside the gene matches. CDR3 length: 12 amino acids. The DNA of the CDR3 is TGTGCCAGCAGCTCGGGGGGTTATACGCAGTATTTT. Its protein product is CASSSGGYTQYF.

This clonotype appeared many times. V and J are TRBV6-2 or TRBV6-3 and TRBJ2-1; 12 bases align to TRBD2. The germline CDR1 and CDR2 sequences are MNHEY and SVGEGT. V trimming: 2 bases; J trimming: 6 bases; junction bases outside the gene matches: 8. CDR3 size: 17 residues. The CDR3 DNA reads as TGTGCCAGCAGTTACCCTCAGACTAGCGGGAGAGGCAATGAGCAGTTCTTC. Translation: CASSYPQTSGRGNEQFF.

This clonotype appeared many times. This rearrangement joins TRBV5-1 to TRBJ2-3, with D hard to call. Between the trimmed V and J ends, which lost 4 bases and 1 base, there was a span of 10 bases. This CDR3 comprises 14 residues. CDR1 is SGHRS and CDR2 is YFSETQ in the germline V gene. The CDR3, as DNA: TGCGCCAGCAGCCCTAACATCGGCACAGATACGCAGTATTTT. Translation: CASSPNIGTDTQYF.

This clonotype was seen many times. The rearrangement links TRBV6-6 to TRBJ2-2, with D hard to call. CDR1 MNHNY and CDR2 SVGAGI come from the germline V gene (reference sequence). The V and J ends lost 6 bases and 3 bases respectively, with 14 bases between them. This CDR3 has 15 residues. CDR3 protein: CASSPSIDYTGELFF. Written as DNA, the CDR3 is TGTGCCAGCAGCCCATCGATTGACTACACCGGGGAGCTGTTTTTT.

This clonotype was seen repeatedly, ten times or more. The chain has TRBV20-1 and TRBJ2-7, with D possibly TRBD1 on 5 matching bases. There are 13 residues in the CDR3. V lost 1 base and J lost 0, with 7 bases in between. Germline V gene data show CDR1 as DFQATT and CDR2 as SNEGSKA (reference sequence). The CDR3 here is CSARARVSYEQYF. The DNA for the CDR3 is TGCAGTGCTAGAGCCAGGGTCTCCTACGAGCAGTACTTC.